The present entry profiles one TCR beta chain with its context. The antigen is unknown. Trimming pared 3 bases from V and 0 bases from J, leaving 11 bases between. Germline V gene sequence: CDR1 SGDLS, CDR2 YYNGEE. There are 15 residues in the CDR3. This sample stems from a study of cytotoxic CD8 clonotypes in ibrutinib-treated CLL. Study-wide findings and caveats: Baseline levels were approached again at progression, after clonality had risen at ibrutinib response. Exceeding age-matched healthy donors, baseline clonality also tracked the counts of circulating CD8+ T cells.

Target depth was 1 in 200,000 to 1 in 1 million T cells, about 10x per clonotype. Assay used: immunoSEQ multiplex PCR; TCRdb lists only in-frame clones, some missing. The repertoire holds 30,000 to 35,000 clones, approximately 69% seen once, with approximately 30% in the top ten. The sequencing here drew on PBMCs, taken before ibrutinib treatment. This receptor was obtained from a human donor with chronic lymphocytic leukemia. The gene calls are TRBV9 and TRBJ2-3, with a tentative D call TRBD1 (6 bases). CDR3 amino acids: CASSASGTSTDTQYF. The CDR3 DNA reads as TGTGCCAGCAGCGCATCCGGGACAAGCACAGATACGCAGTATTTT.